These 3 T cell receptor beta chains share one sample of origin, sequenced in a study of graft-versus-host responses after intestinal transplantation. The table came from immunoSEQ multiplex PCR; TCRdb's copy has only in-frame clones and leaves some out. In the table there are 40,000 or so clones, over 90% of which are singletons. The specimen was PBMCs, collected 734 days after intestinal transplantation. These receptors were taken from a human patient who received an intestinal transplant, so some T cells may come from the graft donor.

V gene TRBV11-2 combines with J gene TRBJ1-6; no reliable D call. Germline V gives CDR1 SGHAT, CDR2 FQNNGV. There are 13 residues in the CDR3. V was pared by 0 bases and J by 9 bases, with 6 bases between. This CDR3 is CASSLEVSSPLHF. The CDR3 DNA is TGTGCCAGCAGCTTAGAAGTTAGTTCACCCCTCCACTTT. The full variable domain, with the rest looked up from reference TRBV11-2 and TRBJ1-6, is EAGVAQSPRYKIIEKRQSVAFWCNPISGHATLYWYQQILGQGPKLLIQFQNNGVVDDSQLPKDRFSAERLKGVDSTLKIQPAKLEDSAVYLCASSLEVSSPLHFGNGTRLTVT.

The chain links TRBV14 to TRBJ1-1; maybe TRBD1 (5 bases). Germline-derived CDR1 and CDR2 are SGHDN and FVKESK. The CDR3 loop spans 12 amino acids. Trimming took 3 bases from V and 10 from J, leaving 12 bases between them. CDR3 amino acids: CASSQTGRGAFF. The CDR3 nucleotides are TGTGCCAGCAGCCAGACGGGGCGCGGAGCTTTCTTT.

The CDR3 DNA reads as TGTGCCAGCAGTATCGAGGGGGGCACTGAAGCTTTCTTT. It is translated as CASSIEGGTEAFF. This rearrangement joins TRBV27 to TRBJ1-1, with D maybe TRBD1 (6 bases). Deletions cut 5 bases from V and 4 bases from J, with 11 bases between. CDR1 MNHEY and CDR2 SMNVEV come from the germline V gene (reference sequence). The CDR3 is 13 amino acids.